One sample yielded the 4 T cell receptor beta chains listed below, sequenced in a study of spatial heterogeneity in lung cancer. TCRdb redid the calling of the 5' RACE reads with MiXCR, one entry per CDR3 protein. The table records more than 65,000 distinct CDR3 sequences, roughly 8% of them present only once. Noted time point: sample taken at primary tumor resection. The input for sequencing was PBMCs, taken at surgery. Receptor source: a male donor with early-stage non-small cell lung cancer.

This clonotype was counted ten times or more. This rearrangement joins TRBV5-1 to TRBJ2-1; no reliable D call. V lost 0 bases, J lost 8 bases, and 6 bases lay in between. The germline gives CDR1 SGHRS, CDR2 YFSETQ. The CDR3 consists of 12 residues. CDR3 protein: CASSLGGYEQFF. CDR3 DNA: TGCGCCAGCAGCTTGGGTGGGTATGAGCAGTTCTTC.

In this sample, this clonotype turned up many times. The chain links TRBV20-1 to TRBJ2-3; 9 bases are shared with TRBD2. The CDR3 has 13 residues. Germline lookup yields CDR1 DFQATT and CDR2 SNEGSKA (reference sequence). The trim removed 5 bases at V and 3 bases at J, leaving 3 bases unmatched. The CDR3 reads CSAPTSGTDTQYF. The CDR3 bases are TGCAGTGCTCCGACTAGCGGTACAGATACGCAGTATTTT.

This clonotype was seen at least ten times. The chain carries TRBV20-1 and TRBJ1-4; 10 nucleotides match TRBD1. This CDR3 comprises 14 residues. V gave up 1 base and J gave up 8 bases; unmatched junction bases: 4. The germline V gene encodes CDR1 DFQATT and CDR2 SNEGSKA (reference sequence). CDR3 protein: CSARVGTGVEKLFF. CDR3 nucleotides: TGCAGTGCTAGAGTAGGGACAGGGGTGGAAAAACTGTTTTTT.

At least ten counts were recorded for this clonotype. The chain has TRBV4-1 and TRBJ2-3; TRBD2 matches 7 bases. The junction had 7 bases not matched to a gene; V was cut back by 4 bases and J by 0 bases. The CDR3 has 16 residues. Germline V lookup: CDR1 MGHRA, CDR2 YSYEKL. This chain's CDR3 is CASSPLAGHSTDTQYF. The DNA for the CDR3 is TGCGCCAGCAGCCCCTTAGCGGGCCACAGCACAGATACGCAGTATTTT.